The clone carrying this T cell receptor (beta chain) has more than one count but fewer than ten. Its target is unknown. The DNA ends 3 residues before the CDR3 does, and the rest of the CDR3 is filled in from the germline J gene. CDR1 and CDR2 (germline): GTSNPN, SVGIG (reference sequence). This CDR3 spans 15 amino acids. Both groups were predominantly of Caucasian heritage. The data belong to a study of T cell clonality in common variable immunodeficiency. General study findings and limits: CVID subjects showed higher TCRbeta clonality than healthy controls.

Profiling relied on immunoSEQ multiplex PCR, and the TCRdb table lists in-frame clones only, not all of them. This sample comprises tens of thousands of clones, none seen once only. This sequence originates from a person aged 18-70 years in good health. The chain employs TRBV30 and TRBJ1-2, with D hard to call. Source material: peripheral blood mononuclear cells. The DNA read from the CDR3 is TGTGCCTGGAGTTCTGGCGCAGGATACACAGATACC. Protein: CAWSSGAGYTDT. The entire CDR3 protein is CAWSSGAGYTDTYTF.